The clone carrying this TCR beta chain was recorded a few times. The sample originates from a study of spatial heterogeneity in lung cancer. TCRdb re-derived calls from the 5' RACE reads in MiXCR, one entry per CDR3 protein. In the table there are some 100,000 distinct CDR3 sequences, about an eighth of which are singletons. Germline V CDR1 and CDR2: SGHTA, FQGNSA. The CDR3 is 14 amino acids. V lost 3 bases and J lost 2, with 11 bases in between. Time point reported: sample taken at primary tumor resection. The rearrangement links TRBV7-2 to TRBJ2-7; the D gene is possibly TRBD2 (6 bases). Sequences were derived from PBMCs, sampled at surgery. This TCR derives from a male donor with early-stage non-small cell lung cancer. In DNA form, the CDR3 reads TGTGCCAGCAGCTTGAACGGGGGTCCCTACGAGCAGTACTTC. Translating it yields CASSLNGGPYEQYF.